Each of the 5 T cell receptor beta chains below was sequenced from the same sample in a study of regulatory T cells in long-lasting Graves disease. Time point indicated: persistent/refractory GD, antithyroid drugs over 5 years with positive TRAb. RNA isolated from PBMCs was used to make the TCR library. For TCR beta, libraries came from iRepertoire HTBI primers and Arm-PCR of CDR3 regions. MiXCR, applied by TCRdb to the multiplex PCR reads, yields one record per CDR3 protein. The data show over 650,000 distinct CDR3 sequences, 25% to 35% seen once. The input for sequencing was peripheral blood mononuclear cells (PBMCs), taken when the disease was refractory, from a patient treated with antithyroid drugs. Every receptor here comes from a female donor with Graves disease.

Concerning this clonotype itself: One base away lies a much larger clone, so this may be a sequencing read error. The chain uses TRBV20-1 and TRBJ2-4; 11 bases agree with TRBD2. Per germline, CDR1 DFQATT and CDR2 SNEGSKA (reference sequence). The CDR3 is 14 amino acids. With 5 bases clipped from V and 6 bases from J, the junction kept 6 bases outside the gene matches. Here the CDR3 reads CSAATGLAVNIQYF. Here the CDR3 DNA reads TGCAGTGCTGCAACGGGACTAGCGGTAAACATTCAGTACTTC.

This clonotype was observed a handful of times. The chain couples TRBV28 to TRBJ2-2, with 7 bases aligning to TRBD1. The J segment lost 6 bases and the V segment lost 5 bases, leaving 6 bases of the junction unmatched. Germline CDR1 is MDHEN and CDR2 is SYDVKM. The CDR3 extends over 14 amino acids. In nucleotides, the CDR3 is TGTGCCAGCAGTGCCTCGACAGGGCCCGGGGAGCTGTTTTTT. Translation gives CASSASTGPGELFF.

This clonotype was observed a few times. The CDR3 nucleotides are TGTGCCAGCAGTTTTTTGGGGGGGGAGACCCAGTACTTC. Protein: CASSFLGGETQYF. The V call is TRBV27, the J call TRBJ2-5; 7 bases are a match to TRBD2. V lost 3 bases and J lost 5; bases outside the gene matches: 3. CDR3 size: 13 residues. In germline, CDR1 is MNHEY, CDR2 SMNVEV (reference sequence).

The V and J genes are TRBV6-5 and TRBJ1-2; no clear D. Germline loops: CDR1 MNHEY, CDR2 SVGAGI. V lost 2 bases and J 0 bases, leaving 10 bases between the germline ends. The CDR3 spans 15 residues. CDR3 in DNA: TGTGCCAGCAGTTACGAGCGACGACCTAACTATGGCTACACCTTC. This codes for CASSYERRPNYGYTF.

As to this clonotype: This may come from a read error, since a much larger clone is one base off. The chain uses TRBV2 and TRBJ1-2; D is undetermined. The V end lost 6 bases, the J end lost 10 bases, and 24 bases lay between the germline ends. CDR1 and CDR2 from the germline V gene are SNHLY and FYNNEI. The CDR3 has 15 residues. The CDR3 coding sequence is TGTGCCAGCAGAGGACGACTGAACACCCCTAAGGACTACACCTTC. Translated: CASRGRLNTPKDYTF.